The entry below describes one T cell receptor beta chain. It has no known antigen specificity. No base quality values were provided; no much bigger clone lies one nucleotide off. The sample belongs to a study of radiotherapy plus CTLA-4 blockade in lung cancer (dated 2018 in TCRdb). Looking at the study overall: Among enrolled patients, 18% had an objective response and 31% reached disease control. General study outcomes and caveats: After treatment with radiotherapy and ipilimumab, TCR clones that originated in tumors expanded in peripheral blood. The strongest predictors of response were reported to be early dynamic shifts in blood T cell clones along with a rise in serum interferon-beta following radiation.

In this study, focal radiation therapy paired with CTLA-4 blockade (ipilimumab) was tested in patients who had chemo-refractory metastatic non-small-cell lung cancer. Libraries were prepared through the immunoSEQ multiplex PCR assay. In TCRdb, the immuneACCESS table is reduced to in-frame sequences with V and J assigned. These tables do not hold every clone; where another copy was compared, an unresolved V gene accounts for under half, and the others remain unexplained. This sample lists 35,000 or so clones; approximately 89% were detected once. The ten largest clones add up to about 5.3% of the sample. This clonotype was sampled from a human donor with non-small cell lung cancer who had stable disease on radiotherapy plus ipilimumab. Sequencing was performed on peripheral blood, taken from a patient treated with radiotherapy plus ipilimumab.

The nucleotides read TGTGCCAGCAGCTTGGCCAGGGGCGGAGAAGCTTTCTTT. This sequence encodes CASSLARGGEAFF. The sequence links TRBV5-6 to TRBJ1-1, with TRBD1 as a weak D call on 6 bases. The germline V gene specifies SGHDT as CDR1 and YYEEEE as CDR2. Reading from cysteine to phenylalanine, the CDR3 counts 13 amino acids. The entry retains the CDR3 DNA only, 39 bases that are in frame from base 1. Trimming at the junction amounts to 0 bases on V and 8 bases on J, and the germline ends lie 11 bases apart. Here the CDR3 is joined to the reference TRBV5-6 and TRBJ1-1 genes, and the full variable domain is: DAGVTQSPTHLIKTRGQQVTLRCSPKSGHDTVSWYQQALGQGPQFIFQYYEEEERQRGNFPDRFSGHQFPNYSSELNVNALLLGDSALYLCASSLARGGEAFFGQGTRLTVV.